This record covers a single T cell receptor (beta chain). Its antigen is undetermined. The second PCR ran 7 to 11 cycles with a sample-barcoded 5' primer and J-beta primers. Tags on each cDNA molecule came from a template-switch adaptor with 12 random nucleotides. All samples yielded 3 million or more CDR3-containing paired-end reads. TCRdb re-derived calls from the 5' RACE reads in MiXCR, one entry per CDR3 protein. The table has 1.6 million or so distinct CDR3 sequences, around 36% seen once. The data were obtained in a study of blood T cells in healthy people across ages. Study results and caveats: Any changes in expanded clonotypes were possibly confounded, as donor CMV status remained unknown. Whereas aged donors had fewer naive CD4+ cells, long-lived donors had more of them and higher diversity.

The CDR3 extends over 18 amino acids. V was pared by 0 bases and J by 2 bases, with 7 bases of the junction left unmatched. Per germline, CDR1 SGHAT and CDR2 FQNNGV. Material for sequencing was blood. The clonotype was recovered from a woman aged 25-40 years in good health. This chain uses TRBV11-2 with TRBJ2-3, with 11 bases aligning to TRBD2. The CDR3 sequence is CASSLDPRLAGNTDTQYF. CDR3 DNA sequence: TGTGCCAGCAGCTTAGATCCCAGACTAGCGGGGAACACAGATACGCAGTATTTT.